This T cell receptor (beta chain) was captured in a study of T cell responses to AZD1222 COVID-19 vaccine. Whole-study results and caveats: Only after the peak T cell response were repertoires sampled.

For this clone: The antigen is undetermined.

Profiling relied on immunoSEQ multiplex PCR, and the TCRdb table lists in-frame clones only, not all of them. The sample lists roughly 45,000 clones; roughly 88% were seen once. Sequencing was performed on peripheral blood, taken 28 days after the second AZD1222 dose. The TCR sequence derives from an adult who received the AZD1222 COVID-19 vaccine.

CDR3 in amino acids: CASSPRTGGQPQHF. CDR3 bases: TGTGCCAGCAGTCCACGGACAGGCGGACAGCCCCAGCATTTT. The chain combines TRBV6-5 with TRBJ1-5, with 7 positions matching TRBD1. Trimming took 5 bases from V and 7 from J; bases not matched to a gene: 8. The V gene's germline CDR1 is MNHEY and CDR2 SVGAGI. The CDR3 runs to 14 residues.